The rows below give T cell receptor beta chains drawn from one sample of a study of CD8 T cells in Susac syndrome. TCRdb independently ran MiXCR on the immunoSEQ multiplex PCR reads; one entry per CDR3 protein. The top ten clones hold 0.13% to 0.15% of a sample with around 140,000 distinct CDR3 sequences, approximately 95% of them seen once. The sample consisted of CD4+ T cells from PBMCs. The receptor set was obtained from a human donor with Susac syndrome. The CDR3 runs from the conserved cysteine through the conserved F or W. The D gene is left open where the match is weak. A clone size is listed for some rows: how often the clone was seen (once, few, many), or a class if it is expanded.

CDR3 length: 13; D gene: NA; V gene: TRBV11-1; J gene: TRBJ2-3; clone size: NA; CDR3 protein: CASSLAFRVTQYF; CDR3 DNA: TGTGCCAGCAGCTTAGCTTTCCGGGTTACGCAGTATTTT
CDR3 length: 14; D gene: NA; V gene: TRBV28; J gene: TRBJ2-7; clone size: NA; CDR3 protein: CASQSHVSSYEQYF; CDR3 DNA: TGTGCCAGCCAGTCGCATGTGAGCTCCTACGAGCAGTACTTC
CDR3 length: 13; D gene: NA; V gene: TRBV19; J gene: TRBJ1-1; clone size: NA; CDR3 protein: CASSKQGGTEAFF; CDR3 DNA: TGTGCCAGTAGTAAACAGGGAGGCACTGAAGCTTTCTTT
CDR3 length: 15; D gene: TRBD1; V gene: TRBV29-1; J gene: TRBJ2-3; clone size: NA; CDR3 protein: CSVNRDRGNTDTQYF; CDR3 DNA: TGCAGCGTTAACCGGGACAGGGGGAACACAGATACGCAGTATTTT
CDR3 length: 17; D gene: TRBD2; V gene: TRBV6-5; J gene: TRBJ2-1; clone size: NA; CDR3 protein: CASSYSIGRAVNGEQFF; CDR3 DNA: TGTGCCAGCAGTTACTCGATCGGGAGGGCCGTTAATGGTGAGCAGTTCTTC
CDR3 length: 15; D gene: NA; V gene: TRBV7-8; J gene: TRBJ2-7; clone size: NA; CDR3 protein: CASSLDSSDLYEQYF; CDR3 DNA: TGTGCCAGCAGCTTAGATTCCAGCGACCTTTACGAGCAGTACTTC
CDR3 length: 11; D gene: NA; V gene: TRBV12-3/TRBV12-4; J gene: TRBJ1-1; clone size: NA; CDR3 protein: CASSLSQGAFF; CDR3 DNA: TGTGCCAGCAGTCTATCCCAAGGAGCTTTCTTT
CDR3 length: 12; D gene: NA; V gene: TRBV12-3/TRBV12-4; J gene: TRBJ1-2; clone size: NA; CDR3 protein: CASSIGSKGYTF; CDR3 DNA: TGTGCCAGCAGCATCGGGAGTAAGGGCTACACCTTC
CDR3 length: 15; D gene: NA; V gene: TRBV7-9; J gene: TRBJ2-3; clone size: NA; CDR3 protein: CASSLIGQTTDTQYF; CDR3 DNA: TGTGCCAGCAGCTTAATTGGACAGACCACAGATACGCAGTATTTT
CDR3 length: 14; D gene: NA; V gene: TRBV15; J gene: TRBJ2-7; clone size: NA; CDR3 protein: CATSPGRGPHEQYF; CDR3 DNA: TGTGCCACCAGCCCTGGGCGGGGGCCCCACGAGCAGTACTTC
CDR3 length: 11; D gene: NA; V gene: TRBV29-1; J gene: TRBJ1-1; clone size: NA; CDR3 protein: CSVLPGPEAFF; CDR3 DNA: TGCAGCGTTCTTCCCGGGCCTGAAGCTTTCTTT
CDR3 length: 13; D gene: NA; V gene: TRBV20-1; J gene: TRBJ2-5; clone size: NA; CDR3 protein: CSARDGQQETQYF; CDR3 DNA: TGCAGTGCTAGAGATGGACAGCAAGAGACCCAGTACTTC
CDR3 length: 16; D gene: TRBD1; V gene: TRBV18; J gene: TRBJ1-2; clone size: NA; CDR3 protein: CASSPSGTALGYGYTF; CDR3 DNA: TGTGCCAGCTCACCAAGTGGGACAGCCCTCGGGTATGGCTACACCTTC
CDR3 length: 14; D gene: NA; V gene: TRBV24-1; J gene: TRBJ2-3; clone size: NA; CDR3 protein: CATSSEQLTDTQYF; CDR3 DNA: TGTGCCACCAGTTCTGAACAGCTCACAGATACGCAGTATTTT
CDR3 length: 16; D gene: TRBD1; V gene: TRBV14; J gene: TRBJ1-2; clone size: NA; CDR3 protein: CASSQDGDRGLFGYTF; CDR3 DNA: TGTGCCAGCAGCCAAGATGGGGACAGGGGGCTCTTTGGCTACACCTTC
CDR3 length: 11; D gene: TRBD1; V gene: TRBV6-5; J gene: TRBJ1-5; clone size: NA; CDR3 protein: CATQGNQPQHF; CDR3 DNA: TGTGCCACACAGGGGAATCAGCCCCAGCATTTT
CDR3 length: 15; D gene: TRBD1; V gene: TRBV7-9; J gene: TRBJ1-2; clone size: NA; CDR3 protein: CASSPRDRELDGYTF; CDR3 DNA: TGTGCCAGCAGCCCCCGGGACAGGGAATTAGATGGCTACACCTTC
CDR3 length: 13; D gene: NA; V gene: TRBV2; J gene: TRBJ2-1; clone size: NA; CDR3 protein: CASSVGEAHEQFF; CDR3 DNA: TGTGCCAGCAGTGTCGGGGAGGCACATGAGCAGTTCTTC
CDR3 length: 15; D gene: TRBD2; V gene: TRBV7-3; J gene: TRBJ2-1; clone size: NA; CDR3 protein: CASSLGTSSYNEQFF; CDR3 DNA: TGTGCCAGCAGCTTAGGGACTAGCTCTTACAATGAGCAGTTCTTC
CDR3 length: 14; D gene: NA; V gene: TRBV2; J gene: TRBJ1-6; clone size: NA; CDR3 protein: CASSEPGGGSPLHF; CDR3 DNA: TGTGCCAGCAGTGAACCGGGCGGGGGTTCACCCCTCCACTTT
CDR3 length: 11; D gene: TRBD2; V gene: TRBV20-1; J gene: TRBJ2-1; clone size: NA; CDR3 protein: CFQSLGRGEFF; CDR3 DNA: TGCTTTCAGTCCCTGGGACGGGGGGAGTTCTTC
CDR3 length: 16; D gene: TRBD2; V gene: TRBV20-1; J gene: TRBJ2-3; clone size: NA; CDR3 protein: CSARVLAGGVADTQYF; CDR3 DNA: TGCAGTGCTAGAGTCCTAGCGGGGGGAGTAGCAGATACGCAGTATTTT
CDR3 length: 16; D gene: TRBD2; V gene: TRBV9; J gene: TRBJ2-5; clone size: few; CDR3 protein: CASSLDGTSGQETQYF; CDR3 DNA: TGTGCCAGCAGCTTAGACGGGACTAGCGGCCAAGAGACCCAGTACTTC
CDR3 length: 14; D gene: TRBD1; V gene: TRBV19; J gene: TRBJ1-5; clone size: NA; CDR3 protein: CASSIDRATQPQHF; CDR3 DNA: TGTGCCAGTAGTATTGACAGGGCTACCCAGCCCCAGCATTTT
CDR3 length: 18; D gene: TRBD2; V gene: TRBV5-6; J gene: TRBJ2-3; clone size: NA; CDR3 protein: CASSLVLAGAPSTDTQYF; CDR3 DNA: TGTGCCAGCAGCTTGGTTCTAGCGGGAGCCCCTAGCACAGATACGCAGTATTTT
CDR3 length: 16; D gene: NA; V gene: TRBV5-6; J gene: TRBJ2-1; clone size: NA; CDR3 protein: CASSLGSRGSYNEQFF; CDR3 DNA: TGTGCCAGCAGCTTGGGATCCCGGGGCTCCTACAATGAGCAGTTCTTC
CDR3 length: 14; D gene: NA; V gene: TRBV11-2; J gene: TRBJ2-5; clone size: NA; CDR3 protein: CASSPRWREETQYF; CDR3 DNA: TGTGCCAGCAGCCCCCGGTGGAGGGAGGAGACCCAGTACTTC
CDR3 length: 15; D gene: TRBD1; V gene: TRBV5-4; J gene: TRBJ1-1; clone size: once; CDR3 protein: CASSLVTGVGTEAFF; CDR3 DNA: TGTGCCAGCAGCTTGGTTACAGGGGTGGGGACTGAAGCTTTCTTT
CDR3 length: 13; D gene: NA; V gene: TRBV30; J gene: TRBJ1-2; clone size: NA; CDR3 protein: CAWAHGGAWGYTF; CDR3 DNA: TGTGCCTGGGCCCACGGGGGGGCTTGGGGCTACACCTTC
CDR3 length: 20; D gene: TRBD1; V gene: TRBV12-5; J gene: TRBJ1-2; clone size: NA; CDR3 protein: CASGLVSMRRPGQGNYGYTF; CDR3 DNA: TGTGCTAGTGGTTTGGTGTCAATGAGGCGTCCGGGACAGGGTAACTATGGCTACACCTTC
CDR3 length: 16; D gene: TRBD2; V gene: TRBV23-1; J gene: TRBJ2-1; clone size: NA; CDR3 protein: CASSPRTSGGAEEQFF; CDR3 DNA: TGCGCCAGCAGTCCGCGGACTAGCGGGGGGGCAGAGGAGCAGTTCTTC
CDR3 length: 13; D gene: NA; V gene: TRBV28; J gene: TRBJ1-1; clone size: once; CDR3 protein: CASSLGGGRGAFF; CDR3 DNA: TGTGCCAGCAGTCTTGGCGGAGGAAGGGGAGCTTTCTTT
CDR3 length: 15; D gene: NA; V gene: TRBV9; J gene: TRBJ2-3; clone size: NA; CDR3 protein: CASSVGTQRTDTQYF; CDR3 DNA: TGTGCCAGCAGCGTCGGGACACAACGCACAGATACGCAGTATTTT
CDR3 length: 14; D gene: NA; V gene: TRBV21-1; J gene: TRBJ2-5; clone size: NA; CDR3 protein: CASQGRRIRETQYF; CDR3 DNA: TGTGCCAGCCAGGGGCGGCGGATCAGGGAGACCCAGTACTTC
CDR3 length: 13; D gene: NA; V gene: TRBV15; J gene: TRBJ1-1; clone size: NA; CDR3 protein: CATSRDWGTEAFF; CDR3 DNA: TGTGCCACCAGCAGAGATTGGGGCACTGAAGCTTTCTTT
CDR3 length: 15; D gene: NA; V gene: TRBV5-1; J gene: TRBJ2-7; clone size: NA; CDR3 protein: CASSLDSSPTYEQYF; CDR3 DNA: TGCGCCAGCAGCCTCGACAGTTCCCCTACCTACGAGCAGTACTTC
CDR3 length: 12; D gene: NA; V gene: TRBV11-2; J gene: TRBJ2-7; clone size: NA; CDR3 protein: CASSLTTRWKYF; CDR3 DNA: TGTGCCAGCAGCTTGACCACAAGGTGGAAGTACTTC
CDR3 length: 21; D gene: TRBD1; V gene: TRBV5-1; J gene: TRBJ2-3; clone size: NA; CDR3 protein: CASSMRTGWTTINAYTDTQYF; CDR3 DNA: TGCGCCAGCAGCATGCGGACAGGGTGGACAACCATCAACGCTTACACAGATACGCAGTATTTT
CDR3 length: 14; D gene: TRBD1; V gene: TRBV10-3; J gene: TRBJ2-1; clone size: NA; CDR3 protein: CAISEGTGGNEQFF; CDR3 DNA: TGTGCCATCAGTGAGGGGACAGGGGGGAATGAGCAGTTCTTC
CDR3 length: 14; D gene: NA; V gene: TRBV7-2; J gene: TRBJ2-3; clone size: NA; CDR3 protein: CASRGGNWADTQYF; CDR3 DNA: TGTGCCAGCCGAGGCGGGAACTGGGCAGATACGCAGTATTTT
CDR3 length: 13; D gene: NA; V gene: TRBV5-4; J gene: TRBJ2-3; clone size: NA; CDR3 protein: CASSPEGADTQYF; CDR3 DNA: TGTGCCAGCAGCCCGGAGGGGGCGGATACGCAGTATTTT
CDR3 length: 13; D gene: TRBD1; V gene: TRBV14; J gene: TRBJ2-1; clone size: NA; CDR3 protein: CASRRDSNNEQFF; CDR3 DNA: TGTGCCAGCAGACGGGACAGCAACAATGAGCAGTTCTTC
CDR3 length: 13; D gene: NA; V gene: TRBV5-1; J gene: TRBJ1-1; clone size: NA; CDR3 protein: CASSKDRNTEAFF; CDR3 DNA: TGCGCCAGCAGCAAGGACAGAAACACTGAAGCTTTCTTT
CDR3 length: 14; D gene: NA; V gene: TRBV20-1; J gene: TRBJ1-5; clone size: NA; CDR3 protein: CSARVAGQNQPQHF; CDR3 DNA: TGCAGTGCTAGGGTGGCTGGGCAGAACCAGCCCCAGCATTTT
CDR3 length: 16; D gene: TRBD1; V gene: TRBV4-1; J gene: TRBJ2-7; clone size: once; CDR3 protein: CASSQDDRGFLGEQYF; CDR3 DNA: TGCGCCAGCAGCCAAGACGACAGGGGCTTTCTCGGCGAGCAGTACTTC
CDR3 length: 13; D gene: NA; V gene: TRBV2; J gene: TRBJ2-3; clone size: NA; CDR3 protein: CASNEVVRDTQYF; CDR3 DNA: TGTGCCAGCAACGAGGTGGTTAGGGATACGCAGTATTTT
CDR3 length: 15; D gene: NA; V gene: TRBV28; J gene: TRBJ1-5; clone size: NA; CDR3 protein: CASSGGSNSNQPQHF; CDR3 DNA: TGTGCCAGCAGCGGGGGATCCAATAGCAATCAGCCCCAGCATTTT
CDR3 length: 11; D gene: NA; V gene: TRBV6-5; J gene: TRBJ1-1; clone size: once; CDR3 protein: CASSQQGKAFF; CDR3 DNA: TGTGCCAGCAGTCAGCAGGGAAAAGCTTTCTTT